The rows below give T cell receptor beta chains drawn from one sample of a study of graft-versus-host responses after intestinal transplantation. TCRdb's copy holds only in-frame clones and misses some; the assay was immunoSEQ multiplex PCR. The sample gives about 46,000 clones, approximately 92% of which show up once; approximately 6% is in the top ten. The sequencing used PBMCs, collected approximately 740 days after a first intestinal transplant, on the day of a second. All receptors derive from a human patient who received an intestinal transplant, so some T cells may come from the graft donor. CDR3s include the opening cysteine and the closing phenylalanine or tryptophan. Each record gives: V gene, J gene, clone size, D gene, CDR3 length, CDR3 DNA, CDR3 protein. The D gene is left open where the match is weak. Size tells how often a clone was seen (once, few, many) or the class of an expanded clone, and some rows leave it out.

V gene: TRBV5-1
J gene: TRBJ2-7
clone size: .
D gene: TRBD1
CDR3 length: 14
CDR3 DNA: TGCGCCAGCAGCTCCGGGACAGGGTTCTACGAGCAGTACTTC
CDR3 protein: CASSSGTGFYEQYF

V gene: TRBV18
J gene: TRBJ2-7
clone size: .
D gene: TRBD1
CDR3 length: 14
CDR3 DNA: TGTGCCAGCTCACCGGGGACAGGGATCTACGAGCAGTACTTC
CDR3 protein: CASSPGTGIYEQYF

V gene: TRBV18
J gene: TRBJ2-7
clone size: .
D gene: .
CDR3 length: 14
CDR3 DNA: TGTGCCAGCTCTCAAAGGGAGGGGGCCTACGAGCAGTACTTC
CDR3 protein: CASSQREGAYEQYF

V gene: TRBV11-3
J gene: TRBJ2-1
clone size: .
D gene: TRBD2
CDR3 length: 16
CDR3 DNA: TGTGCCAGCAGCCCCCCGGGACTAGCGGGAGTAAATGAGCAGTTCTTC
CDR3 protein: CASSPPGLAGVNEQFF

V gene: TRBV14
J gene: TRBJ1-1
clone size: .
D gene: .
CDR3 length: 13
CDR3 DNA: TGTGCCAGCACCGGACAGTTGAACACTGAAGCTTTCTTT
CDR3 protein: CASTGQLNTEAFF

V gene: TRBV6-6
J gene: TRBJ1-3
clone size: .
D gene: .
CDR3 length: 14
CDR3 DNA: TGTGCCAGCAGTTACCCGGGGGCCGGAAACACCATATATTTT
CDR3 protein: CASSYPGAGNTIYF

V gene: TRBV11-3
J gene: TRBJ2-3
clone size: .
D gene: .
CDR3 length: 12
CDR3 DNA: TGTGCCAGCAGCCAAGACACAGATACGCAGTATTTT
CDR3 protein: CASSQDTDTQYF

V gene: TRBV7-9
J gene: TRBJ1-2
clone size: .
D gene: TRBD1
CDR3 length: 15
CDR3 DNA: TGTGCCAGCATTCAAGGACAGGGGCCGAACTATGGCTACACCTTC
CDR3 protein: CASIQGQGPNYGYTF

V gene: TRBV6-1
J gene: TRBJ2-7
clone size: .
D gene: .
CDR3 length: 12
CDR3 DNA: TGTGCCAGCTCATTATCGGGCTACGAGCAGTACTTC
CDR3 protein: CASSLSGYEQYF

V gene: TRBV6-6
J gene: TRBJ1-4
clone size: .
D gene: .
CDR3 length: 14
CDR3 DNA: TGTGCCAGCAGTTACTCCGGGCCTAATGAAAAACTGTTTTTT
CDR3 protein: CASSYSGPNEKLFF

V gene: TRBV19
J gene: TRBJ2-3
clone size: .
D gene: TRBD2
CDR3 length: 17
CDR3 DNA: TGTGCCAGTAGTATACACTGGACTAGCCCAGAGGGGGATACGCAGTATTTT
CDR3 protein: CASSIHWTSPEGDTQYF

V gene: TRBV7-9
J gene: TRBJ2-7
clone size: .
D gene: .
CDR3 length: 16
CDR3 DNA: TGTGCCAGCAGCGCTCATGCAGGGAAAATTGGCTACGAGCAGTACTTC
CDR3 protein: CASSAHAGKIGYEQYF

V gene: TRBV10-1
J gene: TRBJ1-2
clone size: .
D gene: .
CDR3 length: 14
CDR3 DNA: TGCGCCAGCACCCCAGGGTCTCCTAACTATGGCTACACCTTC
CDR3 protein: CASTPGSPNYGYTF

V gene: TRBV7-9
J gene: TRBJ1-1
clone size: .
D gene: .
CDR3 length: 15
CDR3 DNA: TGTGCCAGCAGCCGACAGGTGACCCCCGGAGCTGAAGCTTTCTTT
CDR3 protein: CASSRQVTPGAEAFF

V gene: TRBV7-9
J gene: TRBJ2-7
clone size: .
D gene: .
CDR3 length: 15
CDR3 DNA: TGTGCCAGCAGCTCCCCTTCGGGCCCCAGCTACGAGCAGTACTTC
CDR3 protein: CASSSPSGPSYEQYF

V gene: TRBV4-1
J gene: TRBJ1-5
clone size: .
D gene: .
CDR3 length: 16
CDR3 DNA: TGCGCCAGCAGCCAGGCCCCTATAAAACTCAATCAGCCCCAGCATTTT
CDR3 protein: CASSQAPIKLNQPQHF

V gene: TRBV19
J gene: TRBJ1-2
clone size: .
D gene: .
CDR3 length: 16
CDR3 DNA: TGTGCCAGTAGTATAGTAAACAGGGCTACTAACTATGGCTACACCTTC
CDR3 protein: CASSIVNRATNYGYTF

V gene: TRBV7-3
J gene: TRBJ2-4
clone size: .
D gene: .
CDR3 length: 13
CDR3 DNA: TGTGCCAGCAGCATCGACCTCGAGGGCATTCAGTACTTC
CDR3 protein: CASSIDLEGIQYF

V gene: TRBV29-1
J gene: TRBJ2-6
clone size: .
D gene: .
CDR3 length: 14
CDR3 DNA: TGCAGCGTTGAATCGCGGTTAGGGGCCAACGTCCTGACTTTC
CDR3 protein: CSVESRLGANVLTF

V gene: TRBV5-4
J gene: TRBJ2-4
clone size: .
D gene: TRBD1
CDR3 length: 16
CDR3 DNA: TGTGCCAGCAGCTCAGGGACAGATCTAGCCAAAAACATTCAGTACTTC
CDR3 protein: CASSSGTDLAKNIQYF

V gene: TRBV5-1
J gene: TRBJ1-1
clone size: .
D gene: .
CDR3 length: 16
CDR3 DNA: TGCGCCAGCAGCTTTTCGGGGGGCCCATCGAACACTGAAGCTTTCTTT
CDR3 protein: CASSFSGGPSNTEAFF

V gene: TRBV6-4
J gene: TRBJ1-1
clone size: .
D gene: .
CDR3 length: 13
CDR3 DNA: TGTGCCCTCAGTCTAGGGGGGACCACTGAAGCTTTCTTT
CDR3 protein: CALSLGGTTEAFF

V gene: TRBV6-5
J gene: TRBJ1-2
clone size: .
D gene: .
CDR3 length: 15
CDR3 DNA: TGTGCCAGCAGTTTTAGACAGGCTGGGGCCTATGGCTACACCTTC
CDR3 protein: CASSFRQAGAYGYTF

V gene: TRBV19
J gene: TRBJ1-2
clone size: .
D gene: .
CDR3 length: 15
CDR3 DNA: TGTGCCAGTAGTATGAGCAGGACTTTTAACTATGGCTACACCTTC
CDR3 protein: CASSMSRTFNYGYTF

V gene: TRBV7-9
J gene: TRBJ2-7
clone size: .
D gene: .
CDR3 length: 14
CDR3 DNA: TGTGCCAGCAGCAGTAGGGGGACCGAGGGCGAGCAGTACTTC
CDR3 protein: CASSSRGTEGEQYF

V gene: TRBV5-1
J gene: TRBJ2-5
clone size: .
D gene: TRBD2
CDR3 length: 15
CDR3 DNA: TGCGCCAGCAGCGGAGGGACTAGCGGGAAAGAGACCCAGTACTTC
CDR3 protein: CASSGGTSGKETQYF

V gene: TRBV6-1
J gene: TRBJ2-3
clone size: .
D gene: TRBD2
CDR3 length: 16
CDR3 DNA: TGTGCCCGCAGGGAAGGGGGAGCGGGGGGAGCAGATACGCAGTATTTT
CDR3 protein: CARREGGAGGADTQYF

V gene: TRBV7-2
J gene: TRBJ2-3
clone size: .
D gene: TRBD2
CDR3 length: 19
CDR3 DNA: TGTGCCAGCAGCAACACTCCGACTAGCCGGGAGCGGGGGTTGCGTACGCAGTATTTT
CDR3 protein: CASSNTPTSRERGLRTQYF

V gene: TRBV2
J gene: TRBJ1-1
clone size: .
D gene: .
CDR3 length: 13
CDR3 DNA: TGTGCCAGCATTCAAGGCCGGGAGCTCGAAGCTTTCTTT
CDR3 protein: CASIQGRELEAFF

V gene: TRBV30
J gene: TRBJ2-7
clone size: once
D gene: .
CDR3 length: 11
CDR3 DNA: TGTGCCTGGAGTTATCAAACCGAGCAGTACTTC
CDR3 protein: CAWSYQTEQYF

V gene: TRBV19
J gene: TRBJ1-5
clone size: .
D gene: .
CDR3 length: 12
CDR3 DNA: TGTGCCAGTAGTATAGGTGCCCAGCCCCAGCATTTT
CDR3 protein: CASSIGAQPQHF

V gene: TRBV29-1
J gene: TRBJ2-7
clone size: .
D gene: TRBD2
CDR3 length: 11
CDR3 DNA: TGCAGCGGCGGGAGTGGATACGAGCAGTACTTC
CDR3 protein: CSGGSGYEQYF

V gene: TRBV5-1
J gene: TRBJ1-5
clone size: few
D gene: TRBD1
CDR3 length: 16
CDR3 DNA: TGCGCCAGCAGCTCCGCCCCGACAGGGGGTGAACAGCCCCAGCATTTT
CDR3 protein: CASSSAPTGGEQPQHF

V gene: TRBV27
J gene: TRBJ2-7
clone size: .
D gene: .
CDR3 length: 14
CDR3 DNA: TGTGCCAGCAGTTTATCGCTGGCAGCCTACGAGCAGTACTTC
CDR3 protein: CASSLSLAAYEQYF

V gene: TRBV6-5
J gene: TRBJ1-1
clone size: few
D gene: .
CDR3 length: 15
CDR3 DNA: TGTGCCAGCAGTTACTCGTCGGGAAGGAACACTGAAGCTTTCTTT
CDR3 protein: CASSYSSGRNTEAFF

V gene: TRBV10-3
J gene: TRBJ2-7
clone size: .
D gene: TRBD2
CDR3 length: 13
CDR3 DNA: TGTGCCATCAGTCAGCGGGAGGGCAACGAGCAGTACTTC
CDR3 protein: CAISQREGNEQYF

V gene: TRBV4-2
J gene: TRBJ2-7
clone size: once
D gene: TRBD2
CDR3 length: 19
CDR3 DNA: TGTGCCAGCAGCCAAGATCTCATAGCGGGAGGTAGCGTGGCCTACGAGCAGTACTTC
CDR3 protein: CASSQDLIAGGSVAYEQYF

V gene: TRBV4-1
J gene: TRBJ2-1
clone size: .
D gene: TRBD1
CDR3 length: 16
CDR3 DNA: TGCGCCAGCAGCCAATTAGGAGAGGGGGCCCACAATGAGCAGTTCTTC
CDR3 protein: CASSQLGEGAHNEQFF

V gene: TRBV21-1
J gene: TRBJ2-7
clone size: .
D gene: .
CDR3 length: 16
CDR3 DNA: TGTGCCAGCAGCAAAGCGCAAGGGGAAGAAAGCTACGAGCAGTACTTC
CDR3 protein: CASSKAQGEESYEQYF

V gene: TRBV19
J gene: TRBJ2-7
clone size: .
D gene: .
CDR3 length: 15
CDR3 DNA: TGTGCCAGTAGTATTGGGCGGGAACGCTTTTACGAGCAGTACTTC
CDR3 protein: CASSIGRERFYEQYF

V gene: TRBV6-5
J gene: TRBJ2-4
clone size: .
D gene: .
CDR3 length: 14
CDR3 DNA: TGTGCCAGCAGTGACTTGGTGGGGGGAAACATTCAGTACTTC
CDR3 protein: CASSDLVGGNIQYF

V gene: TRBV5-4
J gene: TRBJ2-3
clone size: .
D gene: TRBD2
CDR3 length: 16
CDR3 DNA: TGTGCCAGCAGCCAAGGGATGGCGGGAGGCACAGATACGCAGTATTTT
CDR3 protein: CASSQGMAGGTDTQYF

V gene: TRBV19
J gene: TRBJ1-2
clone size: .
D gene: TRBD1
CDR3 length: 14
CDR3 DNA: TGTGCCACCTCAGGAGACAGGGCCTTCGGTGGCTACACCTTC
CDR3 protein: CATSGDRAFGGYTF

V gene: TRBV5-1
J gene: TRBJ2-1
clone size: .
D gene: TRBD1
CDR3 length: 17
CDR3 DNA: TGCGCCAGCAGCCCGACAACCGTTACAGGGGCCGGCAATGAGCAGTTCTTC
CDR3 protein: CASSPTTVTGAGNEQFF

V gene: TRBV5-1
J gene: TRBJ2-7
clone size: .
D gene: .
CDR3 length: 14
CDR3 DNA: TGCGCCAGCAGCTTGGGAGGGGTCTCCTACGAGCAGTACTTC
CDR3 protein: CASSLGGVSYEQYF

V gene: TRBV7-9
J gene: TRBJ2-2
clone size: .
D gene: TRBD1
CDR3 length: 14
CDR3 DNA: TGTGCCAGCAGGTGGGACAGTCCCACCGGGGAGCTGTTTTTT
CDR3 protein: CASRWDSPTGELFF

V gene: TRBV4-1
J gene: TRBJ2-5
clone size: .
D gene: .
CDR3 length: 15
CDR3 DNA: TGCGCCAGCAGCCCCGAAACGGGCCGACAAGAGACCCAGTACTTC
CDR3 protein: CASSPETGRQETQYF

V gene: TRBV19
J gene: TRBJ2-5
clone size: .
D gene: TRBD2
CDR3 length: 15
CDR3 DNA: TGTGCCAGTGCAAAGGGACTAGCGGGAGGAGAGACCCAGTACTTC
CDR3 protein: CASAKGLAGGETQYF

V gene: TRBV6-5
J gene: TRBJ1-2
clone size: once
D gene: .
CDR3 length: 13
CDR3 DNA: TGTGCCAGCAGTTACCAACGGGGTTATGGCTACACCTTC
CDR3 protein: CASSYQRGYGYTF

V gene: TRBV7-9
J gene: TRBJ2-7
clone size: .
D gene: .
CDR3 length: 14
CDR3 DNA: TGTGCCAGCAGCAGTAGGGGGACCGAGGGCGAGCAGTACTTC
CDR3 protein: CASSSRGTEGEQYF

V gene: TRBV4-1
J gene: TRBJ1-1
clone size: .
D gene: .
CDR3 length: 14
CDR3 DNA: TGCGCCAGCAGCCAAGATGTAAGGGGCACTGAAGCTTTCTTT
CDR3 protein: CASSQDVRGTEAFF